This T cell receptor beta chain was captured by sequencing in a study of regulatory T cells in long-lasting Graves disease. The study's findings and limits: TRBV28, TRBJ1-2 and TRBJ2-5 were segments that persistent disease favored. TCR diversity was lower in persistent Graves' patients than in newly diagnosed ones.

CDR3 regions were amplified by Arm-PCR using iRepertoire HTBI primers to build TCR beta libraries. TCRdb used MiXCR to reprocess the multiplex PCR reads, holding one entry per CDR3 protein. The sample contains roughly 450,000 distinct CDR3 sequences, about 20% of which appear only once. On this clonotype itself: Its matching antigen is unknown. This probably arose from a read error, given a far larger clone one base away.

Germline lookup yields CDR1 SGHTA and CDR2 FQGNSA. V gave up 1 base and J gave up 7 bases, with 19 bases separating them. The CDR3 is made up of 16 amino acids. Sample time point: persistent/refractory GD, antithyroid drugs over 5 years with positive TRAb. The TCR library was made from RNA that had been extracted from PBMCs in TRIzol. Peripheral blood, at roughly 9 milliliters, went into EDTA tubes. The TCR was taken from a female donor with Graves disease. Material: peripheral blood mononuclear cells (PBMCs), obtained when the disease was refractory, from a patient treated with antithyroid drugs. The rearrangement links TRBV7-2 to TRBJ1-1; no definite D call. The CDR3 here is CASSLGGRPFEGEAFF. For the CDR3, the DNA is TGTGCCAGCAGCTTAGGAGGCCGGCCTTTCGAGGGTGAAGCTTTCTTT. Full variable domain (remainder filled in from reference TRBV7-2 and TRBJ1-1): GAGVSQSPSNKVTEKGKDVELRCDPISGHTALYWYRQSLGQGLEFLIYFQGNSAPDKSGLPSDRFSAERTGGSVSTLTIQRTQQEDSAVYLCASSLGGRPFEGEAFFGQGTRLTVV.